This T cell receptor beta chain was captured by sequencing in a study of CD8+ T cells in alopecia areata. Extraction and reverse transcription of RNA yielded cDNA as the sequencing template. The protocol was immunoSEQ multiplex PCR, while the TCRdb copy is restricted to in-frame clones and leaves out a portion. The data hold nearly 200,000 clones, with 55% to 70% observed a single time. This clone appeared a few times. Other DNA sequences from this sample encode an identical CDR3 as well. Germline V gene sequence: CDR1 KGHSH, CDR2 LQKENI. V was clipped by 2 bases and J by 3 bases, with 5 bases between them. The CDR3 sequence is 13 residues long. Treatment in this sample: oral pan-JAK inhibitor, 5-10 mg twice daily.

V usage is TRBV18 and J usage is TRBJ1-5; no reliable D call. Source: CD4+ T cells sorted from blood, taken at week 24, from a patient treated with tofacitinib. This receptor was identified in a human donor with alopecia areata. This CDR3 reads CASSPGSNQPQHF. CDR3 bases: TGTGCCAGCTCACCAGGGTCCAATCAGCCCCAGCATTTT.